This T cell receptor beta chain stems from a study of siplizumab effects on memory and regulatory T cells. About this clone itself: Its antigen is currently unknown.

In the mixed lymphocyte reaction, cells were cocultured for roughly six days at 37°C. Each population got its own dye, CFSE for responder PBMCs and Violet Dye for stimulator PBMCs, and they were put together 1:1. Assay: immunoSEQ multiplex PCR; the TCRdb copy retains only in-frame clones and omits some. The table records approximately 14,000 clones, around 43% of them present only once. Study-level points and caveats: With siplizumab, mappable alloreactive CD4+ clones averaged 68.8% Treg-derived, versus about 29% in controls.

The sequenced sample was CFSE-low (dividing) CD4+ T cells sorted from an allogeneic mixed lymphocyte reaction. This sequence was found in a human donor in good health; the cells came from an allogeneic mixed lymphocyte reaction. Some clones in this sample may be carry-over from other donors' samples.

The CDR3 DNA reads as TGTGCCAGCAGCTTAAGGCCGGGAGGGGCAGATACGCAGTATTTT. Its translation: CASSLRPGGADTQYF. V and J are TRBV7-2 and TRBJ2-3; TRBD2 aligns across 8 bases. Germline trimming cut 2 bases from V and 4 bases from J; bases unmatched to any gene: 5. Germline values: CDR1 SGHTA, CDR2 FQGNSA. The CDR3 runs 15 residues. The full variable domain, completed using reference TRBV7-2 and TRBJ2-3, is GAGVSQSPSNKVTEKGKDVELRCDPISGHTALYWYRQSLGQGLEFLIYFQGNSAPDKSGLPSDRFSAERTGGSVSTLTIQRTQQEDSAVYLCASSLRPGGADTQYFGPGTRLTVL.